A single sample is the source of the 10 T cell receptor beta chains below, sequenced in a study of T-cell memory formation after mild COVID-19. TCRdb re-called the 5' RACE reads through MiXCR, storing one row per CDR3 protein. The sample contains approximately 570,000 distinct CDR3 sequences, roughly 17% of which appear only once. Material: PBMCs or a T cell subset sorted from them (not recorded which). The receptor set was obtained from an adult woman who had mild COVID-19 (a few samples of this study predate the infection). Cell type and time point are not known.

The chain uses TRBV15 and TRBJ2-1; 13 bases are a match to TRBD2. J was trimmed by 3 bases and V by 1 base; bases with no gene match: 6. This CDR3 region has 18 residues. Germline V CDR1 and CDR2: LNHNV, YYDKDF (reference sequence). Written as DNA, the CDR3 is TGTGCCACCAGCAGAGTTACTAGCGGGAGGGCAAGCTACAATGAGCAGTTCTTC. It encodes CATSRVTSGRASYNEQFF.

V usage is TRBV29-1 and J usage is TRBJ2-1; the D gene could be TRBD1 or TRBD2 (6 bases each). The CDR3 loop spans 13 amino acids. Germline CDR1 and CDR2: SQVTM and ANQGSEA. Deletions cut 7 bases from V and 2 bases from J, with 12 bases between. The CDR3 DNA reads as TGCAGCGGCGGGACACCACCCTACAATGAGCAGTTCTTC. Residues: CSGGTPPYNEQFF.

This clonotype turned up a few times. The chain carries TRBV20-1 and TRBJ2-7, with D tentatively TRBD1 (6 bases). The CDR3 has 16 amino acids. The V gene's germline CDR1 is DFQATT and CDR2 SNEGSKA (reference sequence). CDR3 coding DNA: TGCAGCGCATCTCCATCGGACAGATTCGTCTCCTACGAGCAGTACTTC. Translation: CSASPSDRFVSYEQYF.

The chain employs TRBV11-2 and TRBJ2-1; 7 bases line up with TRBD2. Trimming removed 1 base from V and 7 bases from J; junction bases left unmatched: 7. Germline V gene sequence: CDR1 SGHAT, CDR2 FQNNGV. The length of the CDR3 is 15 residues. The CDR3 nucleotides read TGTGCCAGCAGCTTAGTTCAGGGAGGGAGAAATGAGCAGTTCTTC. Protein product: CASSLVQGGRNEQFF.

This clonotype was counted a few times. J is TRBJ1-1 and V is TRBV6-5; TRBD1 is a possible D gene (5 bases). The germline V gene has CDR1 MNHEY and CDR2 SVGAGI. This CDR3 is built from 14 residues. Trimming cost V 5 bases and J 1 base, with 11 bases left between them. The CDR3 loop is CASSRGGTNTEAFF. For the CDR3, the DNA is TGTGCCAGCAGTCGGGGGGGAACGAACACTGAAGCTTTCTTT.

Here the CDR3 reads CSAIDISNQPQHF. As DNA, the CDR3 is TGCAGTGCGATAGACATTAGCAATCAGCCCCAGCATTTT. The chain links TRBV20-1 to TRBJ1-5, with D uncertain. The CDR3 is made up of 13 amino acids. Trimming removed 6 bases from V and 0 bases from J, with 9 bases in between. Looked up from germline, CDR1 is DFQATT and CDR2 is SNEGSKA (reference sequence).

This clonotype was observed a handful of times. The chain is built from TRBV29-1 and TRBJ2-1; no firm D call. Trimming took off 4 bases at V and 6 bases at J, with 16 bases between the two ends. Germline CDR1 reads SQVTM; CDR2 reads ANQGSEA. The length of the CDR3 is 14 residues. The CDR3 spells CSVVWDFLFNEQFF. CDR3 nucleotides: TGCAGCGTTGTGTGGGATTTTTTATTCAATGAGCAGTTCTTC.

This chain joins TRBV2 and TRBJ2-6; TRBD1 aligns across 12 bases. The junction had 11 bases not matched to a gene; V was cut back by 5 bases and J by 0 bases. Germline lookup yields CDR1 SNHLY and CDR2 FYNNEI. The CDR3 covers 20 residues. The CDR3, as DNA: TGTGCCAGCAGTCCTGGGACAGGGGGCTTAGTCCTCTCTGGGGCCAACGTCCTGACTTTC. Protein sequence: CASSPGTGGLVLSGANVLTF.

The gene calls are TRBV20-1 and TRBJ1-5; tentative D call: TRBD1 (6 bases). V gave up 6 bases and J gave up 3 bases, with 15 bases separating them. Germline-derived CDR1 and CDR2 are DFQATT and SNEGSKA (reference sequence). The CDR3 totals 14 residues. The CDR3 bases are TGCAGTGCAGGGGGGCAGGGGAACAATCAGCCCCAGCATTTT. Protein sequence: CSAGGQGNNQPQHF.

The CDR3 here is CASSTTREVGEKLFF. The CDR3 DNA follows: TGTGCCAGTAGTACCACGAGGGAGGTCGGTGAAAAACTGTTTTTT. The rearrangement links TRBV19 to TRBJ1-4, with D uncertain. Germline V gene sequence: CDR1 LNHDA, CDR2 SQIVND (reference sequence). With 4 bases removed from V and 7 bases from J, the gap between germline ends came to 16 bases. This CDR3 comprises 15 residues.